Here is one T cell receptor beta chain with its context. Method: immunoSEQ multiplex PCR; TCRdb's copy keeps in-frame clones and lacks some. The sample lists roughly 170,000 clones, around nine tenths occurring once. The source of the sample is a study of control samples from healthy donors and cancer patients. The CDR3 extends over 13 amino acids. Trimming removed 5 bases at V and 1 base at J, with 8 bases between. CDR1 and CDR2 from the germline V gene are SEHNR and FQNEAQ (reference sequence). The sequence derives from a woman in her 30s in good health. The chain carries TRBV7-9 and TRBJ1-1; D is undetermined. The sequenced sample consisted of blood. This CDR3 reads CASSSRENTEAFF. CDR3 in DNA: TGTGCCAGCAGCAGCCGGGAGAACACTGAAGCTTTCTTT.